This record covers a single T cell receptor beta chain. A J-beta primer mix and a sample-barcoded 5' primer were used in a second PCR of roughly 7 to 12 cycles. TCRdb fed the 5' RACE reads into MiXCR, producing one record per CDR3 protein. The table shows about 1.4 million distinct CDR3 sequences, with 55% to 75% occurring only once. The data originate from a study of blood T cells in healthy people across ages. CDR3 length: 14 residues. V shed 6 bases and J 4 bases; nucleotides not matched to a gene: 4. Germline CDR1 is SQVTM and CDR2 is ANQGSEA. The chain links TRBV29-1 to TRBJ2-1; TRBD2 matches 12 bases. Sequencing was performed on blood. The receptor comes from a man aged 18 to 35 in good health. The CDR3 DNA reads as TGCAGCGTCGTCGGACTAGCGGGGTACAATGAGCAGTTCTTC. Translated, it gives CSVVGLAGYNEQFF.